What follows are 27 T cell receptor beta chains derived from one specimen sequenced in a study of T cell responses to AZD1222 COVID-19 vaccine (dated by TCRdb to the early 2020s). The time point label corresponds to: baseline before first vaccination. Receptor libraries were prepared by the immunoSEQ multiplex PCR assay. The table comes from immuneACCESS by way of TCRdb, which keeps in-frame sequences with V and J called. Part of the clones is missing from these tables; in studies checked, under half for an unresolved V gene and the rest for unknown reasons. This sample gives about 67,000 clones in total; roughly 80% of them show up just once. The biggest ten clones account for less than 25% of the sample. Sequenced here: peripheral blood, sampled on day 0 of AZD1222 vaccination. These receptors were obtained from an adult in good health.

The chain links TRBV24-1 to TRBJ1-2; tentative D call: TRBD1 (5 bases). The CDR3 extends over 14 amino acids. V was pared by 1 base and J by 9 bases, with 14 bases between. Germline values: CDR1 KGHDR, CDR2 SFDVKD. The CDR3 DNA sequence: TGTGCCACCAGTGATTTTCCAGGGACTGATAGCTACACCTTC. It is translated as CATSDFPGTDSYTF.

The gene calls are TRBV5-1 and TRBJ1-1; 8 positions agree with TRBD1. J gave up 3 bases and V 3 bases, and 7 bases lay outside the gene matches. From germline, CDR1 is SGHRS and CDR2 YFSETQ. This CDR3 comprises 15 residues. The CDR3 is CASSSGQGSDTEAFF. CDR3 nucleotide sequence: TGCGCCAGCAGCTCAGGACAGGGAAGTGACACTGAAGCTTTCTTT.

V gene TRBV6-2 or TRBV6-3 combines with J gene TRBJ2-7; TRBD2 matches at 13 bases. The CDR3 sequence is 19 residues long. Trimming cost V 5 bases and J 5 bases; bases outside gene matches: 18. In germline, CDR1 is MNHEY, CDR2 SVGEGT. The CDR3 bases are TGTGCCAGCAGTCAAGGAAGGAAGACTAGCGGGAGGCCCCTCGACGAGCAGTACTTC. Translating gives CASSQGRKTSGRPLDEQYF.

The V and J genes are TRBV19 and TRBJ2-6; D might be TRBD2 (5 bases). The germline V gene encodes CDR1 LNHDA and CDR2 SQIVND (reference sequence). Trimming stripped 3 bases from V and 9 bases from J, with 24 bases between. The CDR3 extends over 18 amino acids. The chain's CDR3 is CASSIGVGMVEEGNVLTF. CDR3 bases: TGTGCCAGTAGTATCGGGGTGGGGATGGTAGAAGAGGGCAACGTCCTGACTTTC.

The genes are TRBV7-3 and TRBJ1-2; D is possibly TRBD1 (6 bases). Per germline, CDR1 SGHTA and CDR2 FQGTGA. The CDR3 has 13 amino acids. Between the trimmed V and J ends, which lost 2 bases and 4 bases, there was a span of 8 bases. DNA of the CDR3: TGTGCCAGCAGCTTAGCACAGGGCTATGGCTACACCTTC. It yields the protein CASSLAQGYGYTF. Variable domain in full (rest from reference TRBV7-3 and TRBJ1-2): GAGVSQTPSNKVTEKGKYVELRCDPISGHTALYWYRQSLGQGPEFLIYFQGTGAADDSGLPNDRFFAVRPEGSVSTLKIQRTERGDSAVYLCASSLAQGYGYTFGSGTRLTVV.

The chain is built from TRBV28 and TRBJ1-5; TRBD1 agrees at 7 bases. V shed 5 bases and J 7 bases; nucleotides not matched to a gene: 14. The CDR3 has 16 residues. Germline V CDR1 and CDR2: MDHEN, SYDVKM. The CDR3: CASSHRSTGYRQPQHF. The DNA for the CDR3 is TGTGCCAGCAGTCACCGATCGACAGGGTATAGGCAGCCCCAGCATTTT.

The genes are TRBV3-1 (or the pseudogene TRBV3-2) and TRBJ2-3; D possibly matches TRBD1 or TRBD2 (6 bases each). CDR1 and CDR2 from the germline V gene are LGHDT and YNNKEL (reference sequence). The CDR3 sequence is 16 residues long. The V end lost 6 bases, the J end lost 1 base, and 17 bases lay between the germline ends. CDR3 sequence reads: CASSYGGTTGTDTQYF. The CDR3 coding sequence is TGTGCCAGCAGTTACGGGGGCACGACGGGCACAGATACGCAGTATTTT.

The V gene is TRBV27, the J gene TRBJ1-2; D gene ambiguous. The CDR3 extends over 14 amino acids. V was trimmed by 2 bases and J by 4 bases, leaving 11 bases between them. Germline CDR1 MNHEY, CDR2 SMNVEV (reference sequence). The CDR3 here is CASSLRETGYGYTF. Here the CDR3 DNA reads TGTGCCAGCAGTTTAAGGGAGACGGGCTATGGCTACACCTTC.

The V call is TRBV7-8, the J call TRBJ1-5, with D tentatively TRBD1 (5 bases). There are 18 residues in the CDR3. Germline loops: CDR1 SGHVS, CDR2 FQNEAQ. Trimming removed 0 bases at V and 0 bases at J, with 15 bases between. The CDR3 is CASSLAQQGEYSNQPQHF. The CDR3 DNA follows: TGTGCCAGCAGCTTAGCACAACAAGGGGAATATAGCAATCAGCCCCAGCATTTT.

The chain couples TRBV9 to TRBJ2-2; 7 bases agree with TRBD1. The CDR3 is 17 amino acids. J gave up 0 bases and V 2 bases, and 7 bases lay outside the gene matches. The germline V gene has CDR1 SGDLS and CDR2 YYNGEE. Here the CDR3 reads CASSVTDRAANTGELFF. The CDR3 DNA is TGTGCCAGCAGCGTCACAGACAGGGCCGCGAACACCGGGGAGCTGTTTTTT.

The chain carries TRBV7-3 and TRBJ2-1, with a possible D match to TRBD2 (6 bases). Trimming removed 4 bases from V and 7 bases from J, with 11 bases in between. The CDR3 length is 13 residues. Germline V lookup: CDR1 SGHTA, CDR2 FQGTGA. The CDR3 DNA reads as TGTGCCAGCAGCTCGGGGGTCGGGAATGAGCAGTTCTTC. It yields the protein CASSSGVGNEQFF.

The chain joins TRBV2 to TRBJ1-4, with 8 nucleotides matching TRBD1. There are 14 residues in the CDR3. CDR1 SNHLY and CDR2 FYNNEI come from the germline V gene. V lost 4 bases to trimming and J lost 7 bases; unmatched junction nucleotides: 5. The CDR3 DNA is TGTGCCAGCAGTGGGTACAGGGGGGGTGAAAAACTGTTTTTT. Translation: CASSGYRGGEKLFF.

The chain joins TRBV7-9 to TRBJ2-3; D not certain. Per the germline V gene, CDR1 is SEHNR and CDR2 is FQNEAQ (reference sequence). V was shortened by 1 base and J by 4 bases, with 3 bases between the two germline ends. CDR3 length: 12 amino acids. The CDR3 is CASSLEADTQYF. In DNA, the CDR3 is TGTGCCAGCAGCTTAGAGGCAGATACGCAGTATTTT.

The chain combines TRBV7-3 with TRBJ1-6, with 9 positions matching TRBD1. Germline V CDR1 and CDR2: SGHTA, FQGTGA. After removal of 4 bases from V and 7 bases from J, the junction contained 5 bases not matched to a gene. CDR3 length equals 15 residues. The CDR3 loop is CASSSRTGDNSPLHF. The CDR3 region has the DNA TGTGCCAGCAGCTCCCGGACAGGGGACAATTCACCCCTCCACTTT.

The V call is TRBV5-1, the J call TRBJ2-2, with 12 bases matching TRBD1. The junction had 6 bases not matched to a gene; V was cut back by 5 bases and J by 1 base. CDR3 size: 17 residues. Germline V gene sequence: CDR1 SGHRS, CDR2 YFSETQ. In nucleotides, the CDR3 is TGCGCCAGCAGAGGAGGGACAGGGGGCCGGAACACCGGGGAGCTGTTTTTT. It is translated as CASRGGTGGRNTGELFF.

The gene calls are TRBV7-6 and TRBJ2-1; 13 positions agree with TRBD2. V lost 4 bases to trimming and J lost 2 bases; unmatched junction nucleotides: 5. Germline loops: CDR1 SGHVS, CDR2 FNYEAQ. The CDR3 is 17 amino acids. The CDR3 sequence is CASSSTSGGVTYNEQFF. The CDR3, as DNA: TGTGCCAGCAGCTCAACTAGCGGGGGGGTTACCTACAATGAGCAGTTCTTC.

CDR3 in amino acids: CASSRRQDQNQPQHF. CDR3 DNA sequence: TGTGCCAGCTCACGTCGACAGGACCAAAATCAGCCCCAGCATTTT. The V and J genes are TRBV18 and TRBJ1-5; maybe TRBD1 (6 bases). This CDR3 comprises 15 residues. From germline, CDR1 is KGHSH and CDR2 LQKENI. Trimming left V 4 bases short and J 4 bases short, with 14 bases between.

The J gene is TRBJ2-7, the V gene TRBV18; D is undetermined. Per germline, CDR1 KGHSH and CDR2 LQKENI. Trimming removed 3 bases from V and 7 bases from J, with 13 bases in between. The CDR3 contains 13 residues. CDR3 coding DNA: TGTGCCAGCTCACCCGAACAGTCTCTGGAGCAGTACTTC. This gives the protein CASSPEQSLEQYF. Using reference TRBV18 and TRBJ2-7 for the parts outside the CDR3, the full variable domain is NAGVMQNPRHLVRRRGQEARLRCSPMKGHSHVYWYRQLPEEGLKFMVYLQKENIIDESGMPKERFSAEFPKEGPSILRIQQVVRGDSAAYFCASSPEQSLEQYFGPGTRLTVT.

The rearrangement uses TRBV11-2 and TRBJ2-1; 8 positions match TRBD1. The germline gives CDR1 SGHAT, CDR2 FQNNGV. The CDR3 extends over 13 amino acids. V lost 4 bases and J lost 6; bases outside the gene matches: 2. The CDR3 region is CASSSTGGNEQFF. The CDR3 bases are TGTGCCAGCAGCTCTACAGGGGGCAATGAGCAGTTCTTC.

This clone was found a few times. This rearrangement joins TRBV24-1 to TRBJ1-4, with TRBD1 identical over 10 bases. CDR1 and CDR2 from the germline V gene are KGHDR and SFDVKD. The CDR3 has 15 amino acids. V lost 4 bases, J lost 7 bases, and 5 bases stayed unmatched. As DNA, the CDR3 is TGTGCCACCAGTGAGGGGGGACAGGGGATTGAAAAACTGTTTTTT. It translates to CATSEGGQGIEKLFF.

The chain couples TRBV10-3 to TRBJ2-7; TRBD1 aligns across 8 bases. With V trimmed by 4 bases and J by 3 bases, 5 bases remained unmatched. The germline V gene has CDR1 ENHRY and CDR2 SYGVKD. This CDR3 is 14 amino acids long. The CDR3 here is CAISVATGDYEQYF. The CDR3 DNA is TGTGCCATCAGTGTTGCGACAGGGGACTACGAGCAGTACTTC.

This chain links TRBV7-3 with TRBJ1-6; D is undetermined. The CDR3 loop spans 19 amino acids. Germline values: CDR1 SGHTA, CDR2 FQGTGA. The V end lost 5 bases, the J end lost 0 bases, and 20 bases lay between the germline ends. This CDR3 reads CASSPHPHLGSSYNSPLHF. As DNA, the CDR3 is TGTGCCAGCAGCCCACATCCTCATCTCGGGAGCTCCTATAATTCACCCCTCCACTTT.

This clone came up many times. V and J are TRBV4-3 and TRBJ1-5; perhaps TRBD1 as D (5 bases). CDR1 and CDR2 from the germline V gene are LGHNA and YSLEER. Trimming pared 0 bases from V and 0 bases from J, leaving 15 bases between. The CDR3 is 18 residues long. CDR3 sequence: CASSQDIPGAASNQPQHF. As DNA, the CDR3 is TGCGCCAGCAGCCAAGATATCCCCGGGGCGGCTAGCAATCAGCCCCAGCATTTT.

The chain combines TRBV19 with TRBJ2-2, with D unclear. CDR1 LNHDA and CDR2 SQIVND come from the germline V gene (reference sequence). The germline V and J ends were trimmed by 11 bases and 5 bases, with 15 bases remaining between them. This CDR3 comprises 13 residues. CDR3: CAGRTHGTGELFF. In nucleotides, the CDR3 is TGTGCCGGTCGGACCCACGGAACCGGGGAGCTGTTTTTT.

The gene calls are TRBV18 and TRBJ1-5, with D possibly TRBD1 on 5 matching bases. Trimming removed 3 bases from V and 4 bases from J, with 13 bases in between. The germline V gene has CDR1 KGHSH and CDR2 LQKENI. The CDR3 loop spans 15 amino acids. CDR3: CASSPRWGGNQPQHF. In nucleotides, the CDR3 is TGTGCCAGCTCACCCCGTTGGGGGGGAAATCAGCCCCAGCATTTT.

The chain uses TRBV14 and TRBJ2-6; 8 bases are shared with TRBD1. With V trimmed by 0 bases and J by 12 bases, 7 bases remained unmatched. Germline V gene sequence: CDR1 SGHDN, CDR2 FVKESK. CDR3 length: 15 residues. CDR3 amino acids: CASSQEPGQVSVLTF. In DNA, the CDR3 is TGTGCCAGCAGCCAAGAGCCGGGACAGGTCAGCGTCCTGACTTTC.

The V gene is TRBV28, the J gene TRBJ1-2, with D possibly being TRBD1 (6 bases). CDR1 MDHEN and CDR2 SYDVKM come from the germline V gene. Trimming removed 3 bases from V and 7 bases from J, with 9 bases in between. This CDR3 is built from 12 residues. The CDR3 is CASSFRGLGYTF. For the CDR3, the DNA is TGTGCCAGCAGTTTTCGGGGGCTTGGCTACACCTTC.